Sequencing of this T cell receptor beta chain was carried out in a study of blood T cell repertoires in COVID-19. Study background: Italy, Spain and the United States were the sources of the convalescent and acute COVID-19 samples. PBMCs, B-cell-depleted T cells, or T cells provided the cDNA or gDNA that made up the material.

The data were produced by immunoSEQ multiplex PCR, yet TCRdb's version contains in-frame clones alone and is incomplete. The repertoire holds around 84,000 clones, about 83% seen once, with 30% to 45% in the top ten. Trimming stripped 2 bases from V and 4 bases from J, with 11 bases between. Per germline, CDR1 KGHSH and CDR2 LQKENI. The CDR3 sequence is 14 residues long. The receptor was isolated from a man of 80 years or more with active or convalescent COVID-19. Input material: peripheral blood. The genes are TRBV18 and TRBJ1-1; possibly TRBD1 for D (5 bases). The CDR3 sequence: CASSPAAGSTEAFF. The CDR3 region has the DNA TGTGCCAGCTCACCAGCGGCAGGGTCCACTGAAGCTTTCTTT.